The clone carrying this T cell receptor beta chain came up many times. What it recognizes is unknown. Germline CDR1 and CDR2: LNHDA and SQIVND (reference sequence). This CDR3 has 16 amino acids. Germline trimming cut 4 bases from V and 3 bases from J; bases unmatched to any gene: 9. This record belongs to a study of T cells in Graves' hyperthyroidism and ophthalmopathy. General study findings and limits: Through a model of 13 V-J features, ophthalmopathy was separated from stable hyperthyroidism.

Pregnant or lactating patients were excluded, as were those with uncontrolled infection or other autoimmune disease. The CDR3 regions of TCR beta were amplified from RNA transcripts. An initial round of RT-PCR targeting the TCR CDR3 relied on the HTBI primer set. Using its own MiXCR run on the multiplex PCR reads, TCRdb lists one record per CDR3 protein. The profile shows about 620,000 distinct CDR3 sequences, roughly 17% of them singletons. This TCR came from a woman in her 30s with Graves' hyperthyroidism. The sequencing input was blood. J is TRBJ1-5 and V is TRBV19; 7 bases match TRBD1. CDR3 protein: CASSTYRTGLNQPQHF. The CDR3 coding sequence is TGTGCCAGTAGTACTTACCGGACAGGACTCAATCAGCCCCAGCATTTT.